This TCR beta chain was documented in a study of T-cell memory formation after mild COVID-19. Germline V gene lookup returns CDR1 KGHSH and CDR2 LQKENI. V was shortened by 2 bases and J by 0 bases, with 4 bases between the two germline ends. There are 13 residues in the CDR3. MiXCR was run by TCRdb on the 5' RACE reads, yielding one entry per CDR3 protein. The profile shows some 300,000 distinct CDR3 sequences, 20% to 25% of them singletons. This clonotype was seen many times. Sequencing was performed on PBMCs or a T cell subset sorted from them (not recorded which). The sequence came from a man between 18 and 35 years old who had mild COVID-19 (a few samples of this study predate the infection). Cell type and time point are not known. The genes are TRBV18 and TRBJ1-1; D unclear. This chain's CDR3 is CASSPGMNTEAFF. CDR3 DNA: TGTGCCAGCTCACCAGGGATGAACACTGAAGCTTTCTTT.